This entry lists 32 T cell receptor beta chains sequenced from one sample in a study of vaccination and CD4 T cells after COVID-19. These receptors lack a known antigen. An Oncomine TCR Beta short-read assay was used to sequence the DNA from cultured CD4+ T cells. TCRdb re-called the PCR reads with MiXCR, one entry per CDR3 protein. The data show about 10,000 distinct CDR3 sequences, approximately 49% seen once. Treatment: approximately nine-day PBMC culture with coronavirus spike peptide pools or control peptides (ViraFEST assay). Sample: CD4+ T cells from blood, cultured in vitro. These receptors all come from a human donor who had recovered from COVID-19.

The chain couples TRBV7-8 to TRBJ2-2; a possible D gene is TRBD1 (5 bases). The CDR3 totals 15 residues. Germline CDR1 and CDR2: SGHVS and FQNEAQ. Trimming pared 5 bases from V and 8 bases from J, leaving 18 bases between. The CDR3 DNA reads TGTGCCAGCAGCCCCAGGACACATCCGGCGGGGGAGCTGTTTTTT. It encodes CASSPRTHPAGELFF.

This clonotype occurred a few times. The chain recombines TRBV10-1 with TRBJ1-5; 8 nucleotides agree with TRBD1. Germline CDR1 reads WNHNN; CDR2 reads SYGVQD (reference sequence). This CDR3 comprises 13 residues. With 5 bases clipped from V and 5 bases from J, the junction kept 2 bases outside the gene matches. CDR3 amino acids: CASSQDRDQPQHF. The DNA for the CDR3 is TGCGCCAGCAGTCAGGACAGGGATCAGCCCCAGCATTTT.

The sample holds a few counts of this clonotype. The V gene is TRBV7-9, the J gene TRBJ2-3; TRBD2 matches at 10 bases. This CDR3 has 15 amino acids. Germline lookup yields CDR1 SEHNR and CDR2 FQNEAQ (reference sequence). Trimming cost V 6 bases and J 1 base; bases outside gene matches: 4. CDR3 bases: TGTGCCAGCAGTCCCCTAGCGGGGGGCACAGATACGCAGTATTTT. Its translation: CASSPLAGGTDTQYF.

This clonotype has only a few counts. DNA of the CDR3: TGTGCCAGCAATAGTCGTGGGGTCAACATCGAGCAGTACTTC. This gives the protein CASNSRGVNIEQYF. The chain recombines TRBV2 with TRBJ2-7, with D hard to call. V dropped 7 bases and J dropped 6 bases, with 19 bases sitting between them. Germline lookup yields CDR1 SNHLY and CDR2 FYNNEI. The CDR3 spans 14 residues.

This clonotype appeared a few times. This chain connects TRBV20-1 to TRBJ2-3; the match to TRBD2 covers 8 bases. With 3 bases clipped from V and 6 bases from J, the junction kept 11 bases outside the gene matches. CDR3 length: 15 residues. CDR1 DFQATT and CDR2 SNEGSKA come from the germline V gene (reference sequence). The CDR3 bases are TGCAGTGCTAGCGGGCGGGGGGAGGAGGTGGATACGCAGTATTTT. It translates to CSASGRGEEVDTQYF.

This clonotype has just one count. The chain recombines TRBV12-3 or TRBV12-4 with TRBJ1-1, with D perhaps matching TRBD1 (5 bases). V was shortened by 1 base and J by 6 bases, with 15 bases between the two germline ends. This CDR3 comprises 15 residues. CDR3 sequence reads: CASSLVARGGAEAFF. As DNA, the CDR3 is TGTGCCAGCAGTTTAGTGGCAAGGGGAGGGGCTGAAGCTTTCTTT.

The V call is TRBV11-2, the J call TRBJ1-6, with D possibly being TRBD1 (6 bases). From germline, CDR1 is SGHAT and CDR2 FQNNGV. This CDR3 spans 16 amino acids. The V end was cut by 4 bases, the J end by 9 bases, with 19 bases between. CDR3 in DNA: TGTGCCAGCAGCTCCCTCCGCAGGGGAAGGAGTTCACCCCTCCACTTT. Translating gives CASSSLRRGRSSPLHF.

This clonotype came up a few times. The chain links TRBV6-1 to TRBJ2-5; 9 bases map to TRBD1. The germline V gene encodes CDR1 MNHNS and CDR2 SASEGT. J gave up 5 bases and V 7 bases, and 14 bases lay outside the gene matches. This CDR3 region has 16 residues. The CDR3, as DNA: TGTGCCAGCACCCGAAGGGGCGTGGGACAGGGCGAGACCCAGTACTTC. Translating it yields CASTRRGVGQGETQYF.

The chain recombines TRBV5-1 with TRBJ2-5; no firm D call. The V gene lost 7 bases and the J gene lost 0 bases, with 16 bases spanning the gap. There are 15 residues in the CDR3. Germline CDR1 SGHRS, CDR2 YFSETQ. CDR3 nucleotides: TGCGCCAGCTCTTTCCGCCTTTTGTACCAAGAGACCCAGTACTTC. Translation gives CASSFRLLYQETQYF.

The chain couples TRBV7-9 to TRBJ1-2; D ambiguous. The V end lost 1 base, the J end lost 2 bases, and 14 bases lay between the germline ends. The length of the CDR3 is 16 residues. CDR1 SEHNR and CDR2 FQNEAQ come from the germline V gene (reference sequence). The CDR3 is CASSLGSGVANYGYTF. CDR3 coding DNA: TGTGCCAGCAGCTTAGGGTCCGGGGTAGCAAACTATGGCTACACCTTC.

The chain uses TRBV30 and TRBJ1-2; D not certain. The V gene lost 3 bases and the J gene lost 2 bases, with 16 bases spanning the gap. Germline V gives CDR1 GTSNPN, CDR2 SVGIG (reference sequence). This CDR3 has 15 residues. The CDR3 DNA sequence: TGTGCCTGGAGGCCCCGCCTTGTATTGAACTATGGCTACACCTTC. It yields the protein CAWRPRLVLNYGYTF.

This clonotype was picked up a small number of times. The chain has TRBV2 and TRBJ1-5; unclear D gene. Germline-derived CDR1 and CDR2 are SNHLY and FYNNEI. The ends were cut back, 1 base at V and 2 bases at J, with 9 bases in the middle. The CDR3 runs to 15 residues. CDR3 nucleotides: TGTGCCAGCAGTGAAGAAGGTAGGGGCAATCAGCCCCAGCATTTT. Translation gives CASSEEGRGNQPQHF.

CDR3 in amino acids: CSAQGQGVYGYTF. CDR3 DNA sequence: TGCAGTGCTCAAGGACAGGGGGTCTATGGCTACACCTTC. This chain connects TRBV20-1 to TRBJ1-2, with 10 bases identical to TRBD1. The CDR3 is 13 amino acids. V gave up 5 bases and J gave up 4 bases; unmatched junction bases: 4. The V gene's germline CDR1 is DFQATT and CDR2 SNEGSKA (reference sequence).

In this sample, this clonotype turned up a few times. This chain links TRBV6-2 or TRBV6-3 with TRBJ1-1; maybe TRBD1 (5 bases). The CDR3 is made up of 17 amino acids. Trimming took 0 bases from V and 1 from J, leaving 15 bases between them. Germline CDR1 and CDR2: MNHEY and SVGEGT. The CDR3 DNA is TGTGCCAGCAGTTACTCGATCGGGGCCCCTAGGAACACTGAAGCTTTCTTT. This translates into CASSYSIGAPRNTEAFF.

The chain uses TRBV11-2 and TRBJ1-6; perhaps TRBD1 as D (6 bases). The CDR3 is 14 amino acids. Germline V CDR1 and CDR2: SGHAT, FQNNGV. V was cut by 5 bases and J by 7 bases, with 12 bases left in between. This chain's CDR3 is CASSRGPQNSPLHF. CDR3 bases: TGTGCCAGCAGCCGGGGGCCCCAAAATTCACCCCTCCACTTT.

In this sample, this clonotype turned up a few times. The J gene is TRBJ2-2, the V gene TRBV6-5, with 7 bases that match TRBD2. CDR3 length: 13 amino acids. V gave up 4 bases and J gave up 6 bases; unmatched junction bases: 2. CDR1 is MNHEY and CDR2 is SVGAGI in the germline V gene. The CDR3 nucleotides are TGTGCCAGCAGTTGGGAGGGTCCCGGGGAGCTGTTTTTT. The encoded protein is CASSWEGPGELFF.

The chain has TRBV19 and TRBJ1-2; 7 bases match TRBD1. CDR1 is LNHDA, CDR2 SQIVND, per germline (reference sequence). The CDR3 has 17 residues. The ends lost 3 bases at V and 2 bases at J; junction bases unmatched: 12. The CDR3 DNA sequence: TGTGCCAGTAGTATGTTAGGAGAGGGGGCCGGAAACTATGGCTACACCTTC. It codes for CASSMLGEGAGNYGYTF.

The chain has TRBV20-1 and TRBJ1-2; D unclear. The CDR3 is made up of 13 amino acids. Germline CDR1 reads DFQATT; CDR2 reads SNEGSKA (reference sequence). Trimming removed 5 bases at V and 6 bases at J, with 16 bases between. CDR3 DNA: TGCAGTGCTCGAGTCGGAGCAAGGGATGGCTACACCTTC. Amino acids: CSARVGARDGYTF.

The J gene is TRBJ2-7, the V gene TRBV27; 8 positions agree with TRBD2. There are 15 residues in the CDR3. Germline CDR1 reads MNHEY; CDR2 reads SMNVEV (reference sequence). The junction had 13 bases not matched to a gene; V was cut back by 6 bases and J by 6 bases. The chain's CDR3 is CASRSPGGGISEQYF. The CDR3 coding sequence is TGTGCCAGCAGGAGCCCGGGGGGGGGGATCAGCGAGCAGTACTTC.

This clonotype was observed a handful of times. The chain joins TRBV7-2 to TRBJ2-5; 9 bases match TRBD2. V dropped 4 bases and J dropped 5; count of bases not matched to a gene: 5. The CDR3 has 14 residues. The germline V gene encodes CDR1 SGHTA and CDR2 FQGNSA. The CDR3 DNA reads TGTGCCAGCAGCTCGGGACTAGCCGGTGAGACCCAGTACTTC. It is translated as CASSSGLAGETQYF.

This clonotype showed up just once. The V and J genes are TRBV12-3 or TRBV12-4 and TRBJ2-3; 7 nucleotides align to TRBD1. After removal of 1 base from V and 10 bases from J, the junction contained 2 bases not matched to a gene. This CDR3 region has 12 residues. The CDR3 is CASSLETGAQYF. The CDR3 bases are TGTGCCAGCAGTTTAGAAACAGGGGCGCAGTATTTT.

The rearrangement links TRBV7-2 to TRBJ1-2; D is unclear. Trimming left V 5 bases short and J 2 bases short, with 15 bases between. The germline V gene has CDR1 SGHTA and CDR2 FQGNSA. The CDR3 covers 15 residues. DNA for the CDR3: TGTGCCAGCAGCCGATCGACTGGGAGAAACTATGGCTACACCTTC. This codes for CASSRSTGRNYGYTF.

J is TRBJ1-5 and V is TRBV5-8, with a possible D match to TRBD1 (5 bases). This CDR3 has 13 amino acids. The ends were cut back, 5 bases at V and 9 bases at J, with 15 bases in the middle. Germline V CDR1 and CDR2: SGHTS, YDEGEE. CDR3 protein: CASSRTPKGPQHF. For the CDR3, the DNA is TGTGCCAGCAGTCGGACACCAAAGGGGCCCCAGCATTTT.

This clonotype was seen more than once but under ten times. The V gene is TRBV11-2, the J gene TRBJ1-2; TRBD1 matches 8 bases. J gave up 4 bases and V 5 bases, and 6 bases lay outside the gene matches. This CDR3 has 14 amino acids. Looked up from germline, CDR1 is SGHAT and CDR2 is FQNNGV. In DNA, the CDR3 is TGTGCCAGCAGCCTAGGACAGGGCGGCTATGGCTACACCTTC. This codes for CASSLGQGGYGYTF.

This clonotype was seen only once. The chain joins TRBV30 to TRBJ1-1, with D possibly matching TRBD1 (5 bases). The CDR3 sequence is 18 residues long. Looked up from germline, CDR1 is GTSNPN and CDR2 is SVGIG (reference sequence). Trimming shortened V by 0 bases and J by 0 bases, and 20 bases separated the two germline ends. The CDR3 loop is CAWSVNQGPFWLNTEAFF. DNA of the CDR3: TGTGCCTGGAGTGTTAATCAGGGACCATTTTGGCTGAACACTGAAGCTTTCTTT.

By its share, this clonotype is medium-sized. Written as DNA, the CDR3 is TGTGCCAGCAGCCGTCCCACCGGGGGCTACGAGCAGTACTTC. Protein: CASSRPTGGYEQYF. The chain carries TRBV7-2 and TRBJ2-7; the D gene is possibly TRBD2 (6 bases). This CDR3 has 14 residues. Trimming took 5 bases from V and 3 from J, leaving 14 bases between them. CDR1 and CDR2 from the germline V gene are SGHTA and FQGNSA.

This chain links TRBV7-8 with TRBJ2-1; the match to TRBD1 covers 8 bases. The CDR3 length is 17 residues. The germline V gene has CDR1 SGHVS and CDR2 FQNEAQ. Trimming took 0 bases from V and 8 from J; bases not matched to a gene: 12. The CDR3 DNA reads TGTGCCAGCAGCTTAGCGAGGACAGGGAGGCTATCCGATGAGCAGTTCTTC. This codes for CASSLARTGRLSDEQFF.

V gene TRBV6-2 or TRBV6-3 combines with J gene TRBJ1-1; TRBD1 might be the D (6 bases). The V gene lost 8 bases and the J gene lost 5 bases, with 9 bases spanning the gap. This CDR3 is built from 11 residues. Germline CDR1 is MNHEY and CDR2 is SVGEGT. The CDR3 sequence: CASGQGTEAFF. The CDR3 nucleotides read TGTGCCAGCGGCCAGGGGACTGAAGCTTTCTTT.

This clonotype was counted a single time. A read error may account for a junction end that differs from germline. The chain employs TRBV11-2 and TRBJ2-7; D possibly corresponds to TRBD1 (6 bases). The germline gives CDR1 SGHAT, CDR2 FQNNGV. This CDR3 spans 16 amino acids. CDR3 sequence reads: CTSSLEGDGPSYEQYF. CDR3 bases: TGTACCAGCAGCTTAGAGGGGGACGGACCCTCCTACGAGCAGTACTTC.

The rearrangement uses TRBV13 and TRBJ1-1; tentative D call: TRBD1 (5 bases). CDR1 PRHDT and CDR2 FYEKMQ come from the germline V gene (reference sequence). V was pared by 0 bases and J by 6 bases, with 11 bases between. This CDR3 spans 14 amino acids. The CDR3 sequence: CASSLGGLTAEAFF. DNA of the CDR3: TGTGCCAGCAGCTTAGGGGGGCTGACGGCTGAAGCTTTCTTT.

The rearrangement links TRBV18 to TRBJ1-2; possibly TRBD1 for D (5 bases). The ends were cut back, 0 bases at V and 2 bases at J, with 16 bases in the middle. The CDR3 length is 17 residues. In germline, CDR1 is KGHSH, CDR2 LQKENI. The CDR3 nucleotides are TGTGCCAGCTCACCACCGTGGGGCCCGAAAGCAAACTATGGCTACACCTTC. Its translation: CASSPPWGPKANYGYTF.

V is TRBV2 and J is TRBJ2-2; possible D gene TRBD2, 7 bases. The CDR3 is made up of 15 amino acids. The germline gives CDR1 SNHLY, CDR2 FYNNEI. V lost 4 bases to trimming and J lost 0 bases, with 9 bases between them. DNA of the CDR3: TGTGCCAGCAGTGCGGGGGGCGCGAACACCGGGGAGCTGTTTTTT. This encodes CASSAGGANTGELFF.